This T cell receptor (beta chain) originates from a study of OX40 agonist ivuxolimab in advanced cancers. Turning to the study itself: Each patient was given ivuxolimab into a vein every 2 weeks, at 0.01 to 10 mg/kg.

The protocol was immunoSEQ multiplex PCR, while the TCRdb copy is restricted to in-frame clones and leaves out a portion. The data hold fewer than 60,000 clones, with roughly 79% observed a single time. To note about this clone: The target antigen is unknown.

CDR3 length: 14 residues. The V end lost 3 bases, the J end lost 4 bases, and 10 bases lay between the germline ends. From germline, CDR1 is SGHAT and CDR2 FQNNGV. General study results and limits: The study found among the lowest clonal expansion in partial responders at 0.1-3.0 mg/kg.

This chain links TRBV11-2 with TRBJ1-3; unclear D gene. The sequencing used CD4+ or CD8+ T cells sorted from blood, collected in a trial of the OX40 agonist ivuxolimab. The origin of this receptor is an adult with an advanced solid tumor such as melanoma, head and neck, liver or kidney cancer. CDR3 amino acids: CASSFGLLGNTIYF. CDR3 bases: TGTGCCAGCAGCTTCGGGTTGCTGGGAAACACCATATATTTT.